This section outlines one T cell receptor beta chain sequence together with its context. Antigen specificity is unknown. The data stem from a study of CD4 T cells in relation to SARS-CoV-2 and coronaviruses. Study context: TCR beta CDR3s were sequenced after 10-day antigen culture of PBMCs. Of the patients, about 8 were male, a few female, two Hispanic. Patient ages ranged from roughly 20 to 80, median 38. Study observations and caveats: Compared with monoreactive clones, crossreactive clones showed significantly weaker SARS-CoV-2 expansion.

This CDR3 region has 13 residues. Trimming removed 3 bases from V and 3 bases from J, with 9 bases in between. Per germline, CDR1 MDHEN and CDR2 SYDVKM. Method: immunoSEQ multiplex PCR; TCRdb's copy keeps in-frame clones and lacks some. The table has about 36,000 clones, around 80% seen once. Material for sequencing was memory CD4+ T cells from PBMCs, cultured in vitro. The receptor's source is an adult with COVID-19. The V call is TRBV28, the J call TRBJ2-7; D is ambiguous. DNA of the CDR3: TGTGCCAGCAGTTTTAGCTCAGTCTACGAGCAGTACTTC. It is translated as CASSFSSVYEQYF.